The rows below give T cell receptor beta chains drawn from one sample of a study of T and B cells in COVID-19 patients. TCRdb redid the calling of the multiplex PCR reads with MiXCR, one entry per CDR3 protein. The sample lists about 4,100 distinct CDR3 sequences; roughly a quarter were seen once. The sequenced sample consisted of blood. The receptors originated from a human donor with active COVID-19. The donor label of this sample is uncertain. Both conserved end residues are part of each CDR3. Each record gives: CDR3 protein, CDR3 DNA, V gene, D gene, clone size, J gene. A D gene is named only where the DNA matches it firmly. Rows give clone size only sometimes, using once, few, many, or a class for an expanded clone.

CASSPQRTGGNTEAVF TGTGCCAGCTCACCACAACGGACAGGGGGCAACACTGAAGCTGTCTTT TRBV18 TRBD1 - TRBJ1-1
CASSLQLNYGYTF TGTGCCAGCAGCTTACAGCTAAACTATGGCTACACCTTC TRBV7-2 - few TRBJ1-2
CASTPGANVLTF TGTGCCAGCACCCCGGGGGCCAACGTCCTGACTTTC TRBV6-5 - medium-sized TRBJ2-6
CASSFQGEMNTEAFF TGCGCCAGCAGCTTCCAGGGGGAGATGAACACTGAAGCTTTCTTT TRBV5-1 TRBD1 few TRBJ1-1
CASSRQGQGYGYTF TGTGCCAGCAGTCGACAGGGTCAGGGCTATGGCTACACCTTC TRBV6-1 TRBD1 few TRBJ1-2
CTVRAGPNEQFF TGCACCGTACGGGCAGGGCCCAATGAGCAGTTCTTC TRBV29-1 - - TRBJ2-1
CASSLYQRKFTSGANVLTF TGTGCCAGCAGCTTATATCAGCGGAAATTCACCTCTGGGGCCAACGTCCTGACTTTC TRBV27 - - TRBJ2-6
CASSLQGRNTEAFF TGTGCCAGCAGTTTACAGGGAAGGAACACTGAAGCTTTCTTT TRBV27 - many TRBJ1-1
CSVGTGEGNTIYF TGCAGCGTTGGGACAGGGGAGGGAAACACCATATATTTT TRBV29-1 TRBD1 medium-sized TRBJ1-3
CASSRNRNTDTQYF TGTGCCAGCAGCCGTAACAGGAACACAGATACGCAGTATTTT TRBV6-5 - medium-sized TRBJ2-3
CASSIGLTNTEAFF TGTGCCAGTAGTATAGGCTTAACGAACACTGAAGCTTTCTTT TRBV19 - medium-sized TRBJ1-1
CASSQARNSPLHF TGTGCCAGCAGCCAAGCCAGGAATTCACCCCTCCACTTT TRBV14 - few TRBJ1-6
CASRDSGSYNEQFF TGTGCCAGCAGGGACTCTGGCTCCTACAATGAGCAGTTCTTC TRBV27 - medium-sized TRBJ2-1
CASSIPGQGVPGGNTGELFF TGTGCCAGTAGTATTCCGGGACAGGGTGTACCGGGTGGGAACACCGGGGAGCTGTTTTTT TRBV19 TRBD1 medium-sized TRBJ2-2
CASSQDTGKETQYF TGCGCCAGCAGCCAAGATACAGGGAAAGAGACCCAGTACTTC TRBV4-3 - - TRBJ2-5
CASSPQGTPYNEQFF TGTGCCAGCAGCCCTCAGGGTACTCCCTACAATGAGCAGTTCTTC TRBV5-6 - few TRBJ2-1
CASSQAGQALYGYTF TGTGCCAGCAGCCAAGCTGGCCAGGCCCTCTATGGCTACACCTTC TRBV4-2 - - TRBJ1-2
CASSSEGGSYNSPLHF TGTGCCAGCAGTTCGGAGGGAGGGTCCTATAATTCACCCCTCCACTTT TRBV6-5 - medium-sized TRBJ1-6
CASSYLDREHEQYF TGTGCCAGCAGCTACCTCGACAGGGAGCACGAGCAGTACTTC TRBV11-2 TRBD1 few TRBJ2-7
CASSPRGQVFSPLHF TGTGCCAGCTCACCAAGGGGACAGGTCTTCTCACCCCTCCACTTT TRBV18 TRBD1 few TRBJ1-6
CASSTGMNTEAFF TGTGCCAGCAGTACAGGGATGAACACTGAAGCTTTCTTT TRBV12-3/TRBV12-4 - medium-sized TRBJ1-1
CAGSYSQGVGYNEQFF TGTGCCGGCAGTTACTCCCAGGGAGTAGGTTACAATGAGCAGTTCTTC TRBV6-5 - - TRBJ2-1
CASSLAGVNEQYF TGTGCCAGCAGCTTAGCTGGGGTAAACGAGCAGTACTTC TRBV7-2 - medium-sized TRBJ2-7
CASSMGRGGETQYF TGTGCCAGCAGCATGGGGAGGGGCGGAGAGACCCAGTACTTC TRBV11-1 TRBD2 medium-sized TRBJ2-5
CASSFRDRVNEKLFF TGTGCCAGCAGCTTTAGGGACAGGGTGAATGAAAAACTGTTTTTT TRBV5-5 TRBD1 medium-sized TRBJ1-4
CASSEVLLDQYF TGTGCCAGCAGTGAAGTGCTCCTCGACCAGTACTTC TRBV2 - - TRBJ2-7
CASTYGGSYEQYF TGTGCCAGCACCTACGGAGGGTCCTACGAGCAGTACTTC TRBV6-5 - - TRBJ2-7
CASSLTGTGHGYTF TGTGCCAGCAGCTTAACGGGGACGGGGCATGGCTACACCTTC TRBV7-6 - - TRBJ1-2
CASSLGVSGGTDTQYF TGTGCCAGCTCCTTAGGGGTCAGCGGGGGAACAGATACGCAGTATTTT TRBV7-9 TRBD2 - TRBJ2-3
CASSLSGVSSGANVLTF TGTGCCAGCAGCTTATCAGGCGTAAGCTCTGGGGCCAACGTCCTGACTTTC TRBV7-2 - - TRBJ2-6
CSADRRNGETQYF TGCAGTGCTGACCGCCGGAACGGAGAGACCCAGTACTTC TRBV20-1 - few TRBJ2-5
CASSYYRVMTQYF TGTGCCAGCAGCTACTACAGGGTGATGACGCAGTATTTT TRBV11-2 - few TRBJ2-3
CASSQGSSSGNTIYF TGTGCCAGCAGCCAGGGGTCTAGCTCTGGAAACACCATATATTTT TRBV5-6 - - TRBJ1-3
CASSLQGPEFYNEQFF TGCGCCAGCAGCTTGCAGGGGCCCGAATTTTACAATGAGCAGTTCTTC TRBV5-1 - few TRBJ2-1
CAISLRGDYGYTF TGTGCCATCAGTCTGAGAGGGGACTATGGCTACACCTTC TRBV10-3 - few TRBJ1-2
CSVESLAGNEQFF TGCAGCGTTGAATCCCTAGCGGGCAATGAGCAGTTCTTC TRBV29-1 TRBD2 large TRBJ2-1
CASSYGRGYEQYF TGTGCCAGCAGTTACGGCAGAGGCTACGAGCAGTACTTC TRBV6-5 - medium-sized TRBJ2-7
CASSSNRGTMNTEAFF TGTGCCAGCAGCTCCAACAGGGGCACAATGAACACTGAAGCTTTCTTT TRBV5-6 TRBD1 - TRBJ1-1
CASNDRVGTEAFF TGTGCCAGTAATGACAGGGTTGGGACTGAAGCTTTCTTT TRBV19 TRBD1 medium-sized TRBJ1-1
CATSRDLRGGLARNTGELFF TGTGCCACCAGCAGAGATCTCAGAGGAGGACTAGCGAGGAACACCGGGGAGCTGTTTTTT TRBV15 TRBD2 medium-sized TRBJ2-2
CASSLDRLPYNEQFF TGTGCCAGCAGCCTTGACAGACTACCCTACAATGAGCAGTTCTTC TRBV12-3/TRBV12-4 - few TRBJ2-1
CASSFLRGSSYEQYF TGTGCCAGCAGCTTCCTCAGGGGGTCTTCCTACGAGCAGTACTTC TRBV5-5 TRBD1 medium-sized TRBJ2-7
CASSGTENTEAFF TGTGCCAGCAGTGGGACCGAGAACACTGAAGCTTTCTTT TRBV6-2/TRBV6-3 - medium-sized TRBJ1-1